This T cell receptor (beta chain) was profiled in a study of blood T cell repertoires in COVID-19. Trimming took 0 bases from V and 0 from J, leaving 15 bases between them. CDR1 and CDR2 from the germline V gene are SGHRS and YFSETQ. The CDR3 runs to 18 residues. Some clones are missing from TCRdb's copy, which holds only in-frame ones; the method was immunoSEQ multiplex PCR. The table shows around 85,000 clones, with 86% occurring only once. Specimen: peripheral blood. The chain joins TRBV5-1 to TRBJ1-4; D unclear. The TCR comes from a man in his fifties or sixties with active COVID-19. CDR3 in amino acids: CASSLAGLRITTNEKLFF. CDR3 nucleotide sequence: TGCGCCAGCAGCTTGGCCGGACTCCGCATTACAACTAATGAAAAACTGTTTTTT.